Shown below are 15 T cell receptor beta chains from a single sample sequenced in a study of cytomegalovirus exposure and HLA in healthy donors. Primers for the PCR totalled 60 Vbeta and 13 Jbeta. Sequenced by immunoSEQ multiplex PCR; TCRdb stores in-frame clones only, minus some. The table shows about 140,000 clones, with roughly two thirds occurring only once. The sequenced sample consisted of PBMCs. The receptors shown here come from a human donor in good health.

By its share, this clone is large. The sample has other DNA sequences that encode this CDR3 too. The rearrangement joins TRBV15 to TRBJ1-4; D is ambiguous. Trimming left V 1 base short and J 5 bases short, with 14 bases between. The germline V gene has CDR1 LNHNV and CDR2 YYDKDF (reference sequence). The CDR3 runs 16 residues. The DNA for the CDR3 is TGTGCCACCAGCAGAGGGGTCCGAACGGGAAATGAAAAACTGTTTTTT. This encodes CATSRGVRTGNEKLFF.

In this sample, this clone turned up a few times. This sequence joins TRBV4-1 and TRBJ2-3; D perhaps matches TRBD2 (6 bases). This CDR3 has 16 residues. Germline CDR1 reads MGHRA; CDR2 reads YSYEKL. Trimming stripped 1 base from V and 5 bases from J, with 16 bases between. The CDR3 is CASSQGDSGPRDTQYF. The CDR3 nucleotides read TGCGCCAGCAGCCAAGGTGATAGCGGCCCCAGAGATACGCAGTATTTT.

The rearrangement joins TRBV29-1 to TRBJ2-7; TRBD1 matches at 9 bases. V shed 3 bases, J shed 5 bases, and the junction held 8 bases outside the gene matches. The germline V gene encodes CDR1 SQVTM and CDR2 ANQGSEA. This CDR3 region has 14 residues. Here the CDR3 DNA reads TGCAGCGTTGACTCCGGGACAGGGATCAACGAGCAGTACTTC. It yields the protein CSVDSGTGINEQYF.

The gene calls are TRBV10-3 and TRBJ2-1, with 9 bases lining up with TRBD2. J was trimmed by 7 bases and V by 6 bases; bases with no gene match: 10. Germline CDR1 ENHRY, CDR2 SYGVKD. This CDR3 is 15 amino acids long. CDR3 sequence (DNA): TGTGCCATCAGGGCACTAGCGGGTGCGGGGAATGAGCAGTTCTTC. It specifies CAIRALAGAGNEQFF.

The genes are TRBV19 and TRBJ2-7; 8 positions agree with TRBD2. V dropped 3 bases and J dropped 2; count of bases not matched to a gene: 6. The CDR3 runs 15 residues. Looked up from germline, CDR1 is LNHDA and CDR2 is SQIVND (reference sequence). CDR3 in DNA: TGTGCCAGTAGTATGGAACTAGCGGAACCCTACGAGCAGTACTTC. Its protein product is CASSMELAEPYEQYF.

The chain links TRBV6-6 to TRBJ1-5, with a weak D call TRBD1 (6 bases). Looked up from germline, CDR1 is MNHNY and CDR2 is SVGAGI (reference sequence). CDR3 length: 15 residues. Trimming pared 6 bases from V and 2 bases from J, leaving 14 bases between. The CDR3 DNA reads TGTGCCAGCAGCCCCGATGGGGGCGGCAATCAGCCCCAGCATTTT. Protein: CASSPDGGGNQPQHF.

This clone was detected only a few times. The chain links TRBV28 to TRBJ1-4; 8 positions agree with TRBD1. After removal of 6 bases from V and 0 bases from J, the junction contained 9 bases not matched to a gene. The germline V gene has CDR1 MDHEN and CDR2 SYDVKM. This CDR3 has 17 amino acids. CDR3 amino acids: CASRETGAKTTNEKLFF. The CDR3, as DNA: TGTGCCAGCAGAGAGACAGGGGCGAAGACAACTAATGAAAAACTGTTTTTT. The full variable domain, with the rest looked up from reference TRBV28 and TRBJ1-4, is DVKVTQSSRYLVKRTGEKVFLECVQDMDHENMFWYRQDPGLGLRLIYFSYDVKMKEKGDIPEGYSVSREKKERFSLILESASTNQTSMYLCASRETGAKTTNEKLFFGSGTQLSVL.

CDR3 sequence: CASRRGLAGENEQFF. The CDR3 DNA sequence: TGCGCCAGCAGACGAGGACTAGCGGGAGAGAATGAGCAGTTCTTC. J is TRBJ2-1 and V is TRBV5-1; 13 positions agree with TRBD2. This CDR3 contains 15 residues. The V and J ends lost 5 bases and 7 bases, in that order; junction bases with no gene match: 6. The germline gives CDR1 SGHRS, CDR2 YFSETQ.

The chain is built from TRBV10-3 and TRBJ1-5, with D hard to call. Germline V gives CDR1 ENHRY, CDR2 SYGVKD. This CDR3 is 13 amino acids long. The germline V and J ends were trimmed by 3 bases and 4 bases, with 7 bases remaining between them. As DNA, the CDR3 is TGTGCCATCAGTGAAGAGGTTAATCAGCCCCAGCATTTT. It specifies CAISEEVNQPQHF.

The CDR3 sequence is CASSFDSRYEQYF. CDR3 bases: TGTGCCAGCAGCTTTGACTCACGCTACGAGCAGTACTTC. J is TRBJ2-7 and V is TRBV7-9; D ambiguous. Trimming stripped 3 bases from V and 3 bases from J, with 9 bases between. The CDR3 consists of 13 residues. From germline, CDR1 is SEHNR and CDR2 FQNEAQ (reference sequence).

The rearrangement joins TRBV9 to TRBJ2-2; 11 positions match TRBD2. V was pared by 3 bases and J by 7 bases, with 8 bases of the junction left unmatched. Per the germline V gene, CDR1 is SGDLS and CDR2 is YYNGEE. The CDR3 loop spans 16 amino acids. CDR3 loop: CASSGSGGAGHGELFF. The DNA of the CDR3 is TGTGCCAGCAGCGGTAGCGGGGGGGCGGGGCACGGGGAGCTGTTTTTT.

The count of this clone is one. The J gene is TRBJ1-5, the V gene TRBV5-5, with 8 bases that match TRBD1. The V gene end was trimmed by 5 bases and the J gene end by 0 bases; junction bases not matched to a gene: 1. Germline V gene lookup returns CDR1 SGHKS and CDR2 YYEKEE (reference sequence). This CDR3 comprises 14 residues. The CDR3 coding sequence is TGTGCCAGCAGTACAGGGGGTAGCAATCAGCCCCAGCATTTT. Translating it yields CASSTGGSNQPQHF.

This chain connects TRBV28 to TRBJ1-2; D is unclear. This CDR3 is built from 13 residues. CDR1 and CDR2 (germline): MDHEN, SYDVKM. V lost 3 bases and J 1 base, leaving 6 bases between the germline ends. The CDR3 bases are TGTGCCAGCAGTTTTCAGAATAACTATGGCTACACCTTC. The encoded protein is CASSFQNNYGYTF.

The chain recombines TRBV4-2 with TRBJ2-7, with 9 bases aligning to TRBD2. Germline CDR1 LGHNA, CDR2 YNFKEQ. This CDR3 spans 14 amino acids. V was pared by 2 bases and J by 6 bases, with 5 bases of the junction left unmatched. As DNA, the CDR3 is TGTGCCAGCAGCCAATTAGCGGGAGACAGCGAGCAGTACTTC. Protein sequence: CASSQLAGDSEQYF.

CDR3 sequence (DNA): TGTGCCAGCAGCTTAGTGTTTGGGCAGGGGGCTTACGAGCAGTACTTC. This codes for CASSLVFGQGAYEQYF. This chain joins TRBV7-8 and TRBJ2-7; 8 bases match TRBD1. Germline V lookup: CDR1 SGHVS, CDR2 FQNEAQ. The CDR3 has 16 amino acids. V was clipped by 1 base and J by 4 bases; unmatched bases: 9.